Below, 3 T cell receptor beta chains from the same sample are listed, as sequenced in a study of glioma-infiltrating T cells after dendritic cell vaccination. TCRdb's copy holds only in-frame clones and misses some; the assay was immunoSEQ multiplex PCR. The table records tens of thousands of clones, roughly 85% of them present only once. Time point noted: after dendritic cell vaccination, including at tumor progression/relapse. Sequencing was performed on blood, taken after dendritic cell vaccination. Every receptor here comes from a human donor with glioblastoma.

The gene calls are TRBV27 and TRBJ2-7, with 7 bases aligning to TRBD1. The CDR3 loop spans 14 amino acids. The germline CDR1 and CDR2 sequences are MNHEY and SMNVEV (reference sequence). With 3 bases clipped from V and 3 bases from J, the junction kept 5 bases outside the gene matches. The CDR3 sequence is CASSLTRGHYEQYF. DNA of the CDR3: TGTGCCAGCAGTTTGACAAGGGGGCACTACGAGCAGTACTTC.

V usage is TRBV27 and J usage is TRBJ1-5, with D hard to call. The length of the CDR3 is 14 residues. V was shortened by 3 bases and J by 6 bases, with 12 bases between the two germline ends. In germline, CDR1 is MNHEY, CDR2 SMNVEV (reference sequence). The CDR3 region is CASSFGQEGQPQHF. In nucleotides, the CDR3 is TGTGCCAGCAGTTTTGGGCAGGAGGGTCAGCCCCAGCATTTT.

CDR3 sequence (DNA): TGTGCCAGCAGTTTATCACAAAACAATGAGCAGTTCTTC. This translates into CASSLSQNNEQFF. The rearrangement joins TRBV27 to TRBJ2-1; unclear D gene. CDR3 length: 13 amino acids. V was shortened by 0 bases and J by 5 bases, with 5 bases between the two germline ends. Germline V CDR1 and CDR2: MNHEY, SMNVEV (reference sequence).